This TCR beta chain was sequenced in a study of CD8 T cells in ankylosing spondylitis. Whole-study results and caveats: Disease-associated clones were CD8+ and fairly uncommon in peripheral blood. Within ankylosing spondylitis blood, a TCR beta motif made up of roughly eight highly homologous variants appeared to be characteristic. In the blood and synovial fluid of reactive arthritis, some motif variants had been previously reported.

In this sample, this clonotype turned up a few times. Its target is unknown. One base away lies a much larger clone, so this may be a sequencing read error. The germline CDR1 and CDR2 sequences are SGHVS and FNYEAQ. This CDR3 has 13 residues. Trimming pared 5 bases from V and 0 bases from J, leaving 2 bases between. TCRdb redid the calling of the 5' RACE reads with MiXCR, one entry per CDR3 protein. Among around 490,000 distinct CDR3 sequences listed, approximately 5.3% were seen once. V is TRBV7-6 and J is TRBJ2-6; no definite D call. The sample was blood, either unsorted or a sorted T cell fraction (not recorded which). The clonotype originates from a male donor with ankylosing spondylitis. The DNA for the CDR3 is TGTGCCAGCAGCGGCTCTGGGGCCAACGTCCTGACTTTC. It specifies CASSGSGANVLTF.